These T cell receptor beta chains were read from a single sample in a study of blood T cell repertoires in COVID-19. This table comes from immunoSEQ multiplex PCR, and its TCRdb copy is limited to in-frame clones, with some not included. The table has 120,000 or so clones, about 81% seen once. Sequences were obtained from peripheral blood. These TCRs come from a woman in her forties or fifties with acute or convalescent COVID-19. CDR3s include the opening cysteine and the closing phenylalanine or tryptophan. Fields, in order: J gene, D gene, V gene, clone size, CDR3 protein, CDR3 DNA. The D gene is left open where the match is weak. Not all rows give a size; the values are once, few, many and, for expanded clones, a class.

j_gene: TRBJ1-3
d_gene: -
v_gene: TRBV28
abundance: few
CDR3aa: CASNAARSSGNTIYF
CDR3nt: TGTGCCAGTAACGCGGCGAGATCCTCTGGAAACACCATATATTTT

j_gene: TRBJ1-6
d_gene: TRBD1
v_gene: TRBV5-5
abundance: -
CDR3aa: CASSYPGQGVSPLHF
CDR3nt: TGTGCCAGCAGTTATCCGGGACAGGGAGTTTCACCCCTCCACTTT

j_gene: TRBJ1-5
d_gene: TRBD1
v_gene: TRBV9
abundance: -
CDR3aa: CASSLPEGTGYSNQPQHF
CDR3nt: TGTGCCAGCAGCCTTCCGGAAGGGACAGGCTATAGCAATCAGCCCCAGCATTTT

j_gene: TRBJ1-3
d_gene: -
v_gene: TRBV28
abundance: once
CDR3aa: CASSFVRRGGVRNTIYF
CDR3nt: TGTGCCAGCAGTTTTGTGCGGCGGGGGGGAGTAAGAAACACCATATATTTT

j_gene: TRBJ2-7
d_gene: TRBD2
v_gene: TRBV6-5
abundance: -
CDR3aa: CTSTRLAGVREQYF
CDR3nt: TGTACCAGCACCCGACTAGCGGGAGTGCGCGAGCAGTACTTC

j_gene: TRBJ2-7
d_gene: -
v_gene: TRBV14
abundance: -
CDR3aa: CASSRRGSYEQYF
CDR3nt: TGTGCCAGCAGCCGACGGGGGTCCTACGAGCAGTACTTC

j_gene: TRBJ2-1
d_gene: TRBD1
v_gene: TRBV18
abundance: -
CDR3aa: CASSPRRVGTGTFNEQFF
CDR3nt: TGTGCCAGCTCACCCCGGAGGGTCGGGACAGGGACGTTCAATGAGCAGTTCTTC

j_gene: TRBJ2-5
d_gene: -
v_gene: TRBV27
abundance: -
CDR3aa: CASSFAGVQETQYF
CDR3nt: TGTGCCAGCAGTTTCGCGGGTGTTCAAGAGACCCAGTACTTC

j_gene: TRBJ1-5
d_gene: -
v_gene: TRBV18
abundance: once
CDR3aa: CASSFRQSNQPQHF
CDR3nt: TGTGCCAGCTCATTCCGACAGAGCAATCAGCCCCAGCATTTT

j_gene: TRBJ2-7
d_gene: TRBD1
v_gene: TRBV18
abundance: -
CDR3aa: CASSPRRDRDWYF
CDR3nt: TGTGCCAGCTCGCCCCGCCGGGACAGGGATTGGTACTTC

j_gene: TRBJ1-5
d_gene: TRBD1
v_gene: TRBV18
abundance: -
CDR3aa: CASSPGTGQNQPQHF
CDR3nt: TGTGCCAGCTCACCCGGGACAGGGCAGAATCAGCCCCAGCATTTT

j_gene: TRBJ1-3
d_gene: TRBD1
v_gene: TRBV6-5
abundance: -
CDR3aa: CASNKGGFGNTIYF
CDR3nt: TGTGCCAGCAATAAAGGGGGCTTTGGAAACACCATATATTTT

j_gene: TRBJ1-2
d_gene: TRBD1
v_gene: TRBV3-1/TRBV3-2
abundance: -
CDR3aa: CASSQVSSGQGKVGYTF
CDR3nt: TGTGCCAGCAGCCAAGTCAGTTCGGGACAGGGAAAAGTTGGCTACACCTTC

j_gene: TRBJ2-5
d_gene: TRBD1
v_gene: TRBV5-1
abundance: -
CDR3aa: CASSRGTGKETQYF
CDR3nt: TGCGCCAGCAGCAGAGGGACAGGGAAAGAGACCCAGTACTTC

j_gene: TRBJ2-1
d_gene: TRBD2
v_gene: TRBV4-2
abundance: few
CDR3aa: CASSQETTSGLSSYNEQFF
CDR3nt: TGTGCCAGCAGCCAAGAGACAACTAGCGGGCTGAGCTCCTACAATGAGCAGTTCTTC

j_gene: TRBJ1-3
d_gene: -
v_gene: TRBV2
abundance: -
CDR3aa: CASSGDSGNTIYF
CDR3nt: TGTGCCAGCAGCGGGGACTCTGGAAACACCATATATTTT

j_gene: TRBJ1-1
d_gene: TRBD1
v_gene: TRBV9
abundance: few
CDR3aa: CASGTGQNTEAFF
CDR3nt: TGTGCCAGCGGGACAGGCCAGAACACTGAAGCTTTCTTT

j_gene: TRBJ2-7
d_gene: TRBD2
v_gene: TRBV5-4
abundance: -
CDR3aa: CASNYFTSGRLGEQYF
CDR3nt: TGTGCCAGCAACTACTTTACCAGCGGGAGATTGGGGGAGCAGTACTTC

j_gene: TRBJ1-2
d_gene: -
v_gene: TRBV19
abundance: few
CDR3aa: CASMAAGTVLNGYTF
CDR3nt: TGTGCCAGTATGGCGGCCGGGACTGTTCTCAATGGCTACACCTTC

j_gene: TRBJ2-5
d_gene: TRBD2
v_gene: TRBV3-1/TRBV3-2
abundance: once
CDR3aa: CASSQDPREGGETQYF
CDR3nt: TGTGCCAGCAGCCAAGATCCCCGGGAGGGTGGGGAGACCCAGTACTTC